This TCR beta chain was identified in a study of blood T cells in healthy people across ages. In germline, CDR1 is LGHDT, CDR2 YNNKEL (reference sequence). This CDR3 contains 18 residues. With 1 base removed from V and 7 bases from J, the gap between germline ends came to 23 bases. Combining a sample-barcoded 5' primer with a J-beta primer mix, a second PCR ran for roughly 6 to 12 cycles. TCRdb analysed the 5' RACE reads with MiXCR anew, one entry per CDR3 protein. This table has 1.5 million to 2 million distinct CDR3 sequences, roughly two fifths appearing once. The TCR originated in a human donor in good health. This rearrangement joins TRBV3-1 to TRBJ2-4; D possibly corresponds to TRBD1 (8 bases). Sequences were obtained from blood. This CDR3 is CASSQVFYDRGGLNIQYF. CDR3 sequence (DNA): TGTGCCAGCAGCCAAGTGTTTTATGACAGGGGAGGGTTGAACATTCAGTACTTC.